What follows are 21 T cell receptor beta chains derived from one specimen sequenced in a study of radiation and T cells in renal cell carcinoma. Noted time point: blood 4 weeks post-SBRT, at nephrectomy. Indicated treatment: 15 Gy SBRT to primary tumor, nephrectomy 4 weeks later. Method: immunoSEQ multiplex PCR; TCRdb's copy keeps in-frame clones and lacks some. The data contain more than 120,000 clones, 80% to 90% of them seen just once; the ten biggest clones take up 15% to 20%. The material sequenced was blood, taken from a patient whose treatment included radiotherapy and nephrectomy. Receptor source: a woman aged 50 to 60 with renal cell carcinoma.

The genes are TRBV6-5 and TRBJ2-2, with D uncertain. The V gene lost 0 bases and the J gene lost 3 bases, with 5 bases spanning the gap. The CDR3 consists of 14 residues. Germline V gives CDR1 MNHEY, CDR2 SVGAGI. The CDR3 reads CASSYSPHTGELFF. The CDR3 DNA is TGTGCCAGCAGTTACTCCCCGCACACCGGGGAGCTGTTTTTT.

V usage is TRBV6-1 and J usage is TRBJ1-3; TRBD1 matches 7 bases. Germline CDR1 reads MNHNS; CDR2 reads SASEGT. Trimming took 0 bases from V and 2 from J; bases not matched to a gene: 4. The CDR3 contains 16 residues. This CDR3 is CASSEATGFPGNTIYF. CDR3 DNA: TGTGCCAGCAGTGAAGCGACAGGGTTCCCTGGAAACACCATATATTTT.

The rearrangement uses TRBV7-6 and TRBJ1-4; D is perhaps TRBD1 (5 bases). V was cut by 3 bases and J by 0 bases, with 8 bases left in between. The length of the CDR3 is 15 residues. Germline assignment: CDR1 SGHVS and CDR2 FNYEAQ. CDR3 in amino acids: CASSLDTATNEKLFF. In DNA form, the CDR3 reads TGTGCCAGCAGCTTGGACACCGCAACTAATGAAAAACTGTTTTTT.

The genes are TRBV28 and TRBJ1-3; D is unclear. Trimming took 3 bases from V and 5 from J, leaving 11 bases between them. CDR1 and CDR2 from the germline V gene are MDHEN and SYDVKM. This CDR3 is built from 14 residues. The CDR3 DNA reads as TGTGCCAGCAGTTTTACCTCGGGGAGAAACACCATATATTTT. It is translated as CASSFTSGRNTIYF.

This chain connects TRBV4-3 to TRBJ2-7; 7 bases agree with TRBD1. The V segment lost 0 bases and the J segment 2 bases; nucleotides outside the gene matches: 10. Germline V gene lookup returns CDR1 LGHNA and CDR2 YSLEER. This CDR3 is 17 amino acids long. The CDR3 loop is CASSQETTGAMAYEQYF. The DNA for the CDR3 is TGCGCCAGCAGCCAAGAAACAACAGGGGCTATGGCCTACGAGCAGTACTTC.

V usage is TRBV6-1 and J usage is TRBJ2-7, with D unresolved. This CDR3 has 12 residues. Germline CDR1 is MNHNS and CDR2 is SASEGT. The V end was cut by 7 bases, the J end by 2 bases, with 9 bases between. DNA of the CDR3: TGTGCCAGCACTCCGGTAACCTACGAGCAGTACTTC. Amino acid sequence: CASTPVTYEQYF.

Only one count was recorded for this clone. The gene calls are TRBV18 and TRBJ2-7, with a weak D call TRBD1 (6 bases). CDR1 is KGHSH, CDR2 LQKENI, per germline. The CDR3 sequence is 15 residues long. With 5 bases removed from V and 5 bases from J, the gap between germline ends came to 19 bases. The CDR3 nucleotides read TGTGCCAGCTCAAATGTACAGGGTTCATTCAACGAGCAGTACTTC. Residues: CASSNVQGSFNEQYF.

This chain uses TRBV5-6 with TRBJ1-2; D unresolved. The CDR3 is made up of 13 amino acids. CDR1 and CDR2 from the germline V gene are SGHDT and YYEEEE. The V and J ends lost 1 base and 6 bases respectively, with 10 bases between them. CDR3 amino acids: CASSLTAYDGYTF. CDR3 DNA sequence: TGTGCCAGCAGCTTGACAGCCTACGATGGCTACACCTTC.

The chain carries TRBV4-1 and TRBJ2-1; 11 bases align to TRBD2. The CDR3 has 18 amino acids. The junction had 7 bases not matched to a gene; V was cut back by 3 bases and J by 0 bases. Germline CDR1 and CDR2: MGHRA and YSYEKL. The DNA for the CDR3 is TGCGCCAGCAGCCAGCTAGCGGGAGGTGGGAGCTCCTACAATGAGCAGTTCTTC. Amino acid sequence: CASSQLAGGGSSYNEQFF.

The V call is TRBV5-1, the J call TRBJ2-3; 7 bases fit TRBD2. This CDR3 has 18 amino acids. The V and J ends lost 4 bases and 2 bases, in that order; junction bases with no gene match: 16. From germline, CDR1 is SGHRS and CDR2 YFSETQ. CDR3 coding DNA: TGCGCCAGCAGCCCGCTTTTGATGACGGGGGGACTCACAGATACGCAGTATTTT. Translation: CASSPLLMTGGLTDTQYF.

The chain has TRBV6-6 and TRBJ2-1; D gene unclear. The germline V gene encodes CDR1 MNHNY and CDR2 SVGAGI (reference sequence). V gave up 5 bases and J gave up 7 bases, with 9 bases separating them. The CDR3 has 12 residues. CDR3 sequence reads: CASSPVSNEQFF. The DNA of the CDR3 is TGTGCCAGCAGTCCCGTTTCAAATGAGCAGTTCTTC.

The chain carries TRBV11-3 and TRBJ1-2, with 11 bases that match TRBD1. V trimming: 5 bases; J trimming: 10 bases; junction bases outside the gene matches: 12. Germline CDR1 and CDR2: SGHNT and YENEEA. The CDR3 length is 15 residues. The CDR3 DNA reads as TGTGCCAGCAGCCCCGGACAGGGGGCCCATAAGGACTACACCTTC. Translated, it gives CASSPGQGAHKDYTF.

CDR3 amino acids: CASSANTGGTQYF. The CDR3 bases are TGTGCCAGCAGTGCAAATACAGGGGGTACGCAGTATTTT. J is TRBJ2-3 and V is TRBV25-1, with TRBD1 matching over 8 bases. The V gene end was trimmed by 4 bases and the J gene end by 8 bases; junction bases not matched to a gene: 5. CDR1 is MGHDK and CDR2 is SYGVNS in the germline V gene. This CDR3 is built from 13 residues.

V gene TRBV30 combines with J gene TRBJ1-5; no firm D call. Per germline, CDR1 GTSNPN and CDR2 SVGIG (reference sequence). Trimming pared 3 bases from V and 12 bases from J, leaving 12 bases between. This CDR3 has 11 residues. As DNA, the CDR3 is TGTGCCTGGAGCCACGGTCATATCCAGCATTTT. Amino acid sequence: CAWSHGHIQHF. The complete variable domain, with remaining parts taken from reference TRBV30 and TRBJ1-5, reads SQTIHQWPATLVQPVGSPLSLECTVEGTSNPNLYWYRQAAGRGLQLLFYSVGIGQISSEVPQNLSASRPQDRQFILSSKKLLLSDSGFYLCAWSHGHIQHFGDGTRLSIL.

The chain links TRBV7-2 to TRBJ2-1; TRBD2 matches at 11 bases. Germline-derived CDR1 and CDR2 are SGHTA and FQGNSA. J was trimmed by 8 bases and V by 1 base; bases with no gene match: 13. This CDR3 contains 18 residues. CDR3 coding DNA: TGTGCCAGCAGCTTAGTGGGCCACGGGACTAGCGGTTGGGATGAGCAGTTCTTC. Amino acid sequence: CASSLVGHGTSGWDEQFF.

This clone was counted at least ten times. The chain uses TRBV7-8 and TRBJ1-4, with 8 positions matching TRBD1. Germline CDR1 is SGHVS and CDR2 is FQNEAQ. Trimming removed 2 bases from V and 8 bases from J; junction bases left unmatched: 4. This CDR3 has 14 residues. CDR3 in amino acids: CASSLQGTGEKLFF. The DNA for the CDR3 is TGTGCCAGCAGCTTACAGGGGACAGGCGAAAAACTGTTTTTT.

This clone was seen once. Other nucleotide sequences in the sample specify the same CDR3. CDR3 DNA: TGCAGTGCTAGAGGGGGGTACGAGCAGTACTTC. It yields the protein CSARGGYEQYF. The chain employs TRBV20-1 and TRBJ2-7; perhaps D is TRBD1 or TRBD2 (5 bases each). Between the trimmed V and J ends, which lost 1 base and 4 bases, there was a span of 5 bases. There are 11 residues in the CDR3. Germline V gene lookup returns CDR1 DFQATT and CDR2 SNEGSKA (reference sequence).

The CDR3 loop is CASSQTSISYEQYF. The DNA for the CDR3 is TGTGCCAGCAGCCAAACTAGTATCTCCTACGAGCAGTACTTC. The J gene is TRBJ2-7, the V gene TRBV7-2, with D maybe TRBD2 (5 bases). V was trimmed by 5 bases and J by 0 bases, leaving 11 bases between them. Germline assignment: CDR1 SGHTA and CDR2 FQGNSA. This CDR3 spans 14 amino acids.

J is TRBJ1-3 and V is TRBV28, with D possibly being TRBD1 (5 bases). Per the germline V gene, CDR1 is MDHEN and CDR2 is SYDVKM. The CDR3 totals 15 residues. With 6 bases removed from V and 4 bases from J, the gap between germline ends came to 16 bases. The CDR3 here is CASRPGGDVGNTIYF. The CDR3 region has the DNA TGTGCCAGCAGACCCGGTGGGGACGTGGGAAACACCATATATTTT. The variable domain in full, with the rest retrieved from reference TRBV28 and TRBJ1-3, is DVKVTQSSRYLVKRTGEKVFLECVQDMDHENMFWYRQDPGLGLRLIYFSYDVKMKEKGDIPEGYSVSREKKERFSLILESASTNQTSMYLCASRPGGDVGNTIYFGEGSWLTVV.

The rearrangement uses TRBV6-1 and TRBJ2-3; 9 positions match TRBD1. This CDR3 comprises 15 residues. Germline CDR1 reads MNHNS; CDR2 reads SASEGT. V lost 5 bases to trimming and J lost 3 bases; unmatched junction nucleotides: 6. This CDR3 is CASSTRQGVTDTQYF. The CDR3 nucleotides are TGTGCCAGCAGTACCCGACAGGGGGTGACAGATACGCAGTATTTT.

The chain is built from TRBV5-1 and TRBJ2-7; D uncertain. Germline assignment: CDR1 SGHRS and CDR2 YFSETQ. This CDR3 has 13 residues. Deletions cut 0 bases from V and 9 bases from J, with 13 bases between. In DNA form, the CDR3 reads TGCGCCAGCAGCTTGGGGACCTCTTCGGCGCAGTACTTC. It translates to CASSLGTSSAQYF.